This T cell receptor (beta chain) was documented in a study of regulatory T cells in long-lasting Graves disease. CDR3-region Arm-PCR and iRepertoire HTBI primers produced the TCR beta libraries. Using its own MiXCR run on the multiplex PCR reads, TCRdb lists one record per CDR3 protein. The table shows around 450,000 distinct CDR3 sequences, with 20% to 25% occurring only once. A remark on this clonotype: The antigen remains undetermined.

Time point: persistent/refractory GD, antithyroid drugs over 5 years with positive TRAb. With RNA extracted from PBMCs as input, the TCR library was made. General observations from the study: Segments TRBV28, TRBJ1-2 and TRBJ2-5 showed preferential usage in persistent disease.

Trimming stripped 7 bases from V and 1 base from J, with 3 bases between. The CDR3 runs 10 residues. The germline V gene has CDR1 DFQATT and CDR2 SNEGSKA (reference sequence). The chain employs TRBV20-1 and TRBJ2-3; D gene unclear. The source of this sequence is a female donor with Graves disease. The sequencing here drew on peripheral blood mononuclear cells (PBMCs), taken when the disease was refractory, from a patient treated with antithyroid drugs. The CDR3 is CSEGTDTQYF. The CDR3 DNA reads as TGCAGTGAGGGCACAGATACGCAGTATTTT.